This T cell receptor beta chain originates from a study of T cell changes during pregnancy in multiple sclerosis. Germline CDR1 and CDR2: SGHVS and FQNEAQ. Between the trimmed V and J ends, which lost 0 bases and 5 bases, there was a span of 17 bases. The CDR3 has 16 amino acids. Using immunoSEQ multiplex PCR, the repertoire was profiled, and TCRdb retains in-frame clones only, with some absent. The sample holds fewer than 30,000 clones; roughly 92% are singletons and the top ten take approximately 5.3%. V is TRBV7-8 and J is TRBJ2-7; D might be TRBD1 (6 bases). This TCR was sampled from a female donor with multiple sclerosis, enrolled in a pregnancy study. This specimen consisted of CD8+ T cells from peripheral blood mononuclear cells, obtained before pregnancy. CDR3 sequence reads: CASSLAYRDVRDEQYF. The CDR3 nucleotides are TGTGCCAGCAGCTTAGCCTACAGGGATGTCCGCGACGAGCAGTACTTC.